This TCR beta chain was found in a study of cytomegalovirus exposure and HLA in healthy donors. Study-wide results and caveats: Most TCRs appeared rarely, but some public TCRs recurred in many donors.

PCR employed 60 Vbeta and 13 Jbeta primers. Clones were sequenced by immunoSEQ multiplex PCR, and TCRdb holds only the in-frame ones, with some missing. The data show 150,000 to 200,000 clones, 82% seen once. With 5 bases removed from V and 1 base from J, the gap between germline ends came to 12 bases. The germline V gene encodes CDR1 MDHEN and CDR2 SYDVKM. The CDR3 runs to 15 residues. This clone has a single count. What it recognizes is unknown. The rearrangement uses TRBV28 and TRBJ1-5; D remains unclear. This clonotype originated in a woman aged 45 to 65 in good health and CMV-seropositive. Input material: PBMCs. This CDR3 reads CASSHLPNSNQPQHF. In nucleotides, the CDR3 is TGTGCCAGCAGTCACCTACCCAACAGCAATCAGCCCCAGCATTTT.